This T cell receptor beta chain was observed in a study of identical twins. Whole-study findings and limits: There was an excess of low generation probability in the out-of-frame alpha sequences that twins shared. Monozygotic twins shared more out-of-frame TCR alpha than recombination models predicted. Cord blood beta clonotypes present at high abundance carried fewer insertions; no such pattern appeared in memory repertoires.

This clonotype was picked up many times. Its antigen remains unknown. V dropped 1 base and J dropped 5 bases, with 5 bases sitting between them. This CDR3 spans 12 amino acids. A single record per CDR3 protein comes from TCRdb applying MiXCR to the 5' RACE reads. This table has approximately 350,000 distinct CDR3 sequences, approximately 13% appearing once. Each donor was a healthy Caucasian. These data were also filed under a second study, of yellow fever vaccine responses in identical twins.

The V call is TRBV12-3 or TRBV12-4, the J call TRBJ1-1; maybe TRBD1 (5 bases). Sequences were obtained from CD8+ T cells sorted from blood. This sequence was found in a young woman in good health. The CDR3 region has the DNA TGTGCCAGCAGTTTAGAGGGGACTGAAGCTTTCTTT. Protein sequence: CASSLEGTEAFF.